The following is a T cell receptor beta chain sequence with its context. In the authors' methods: Counts of nucleated cells, estimated from reference gene primer amplification, were obtained. Repertoires were generated with immunoSEQ multiplex PCR, while TCRdb's copy carries only in-frame clones and drops some. That table gives V, J and clone size, and the DNA gave D and trimming. This sample yields around 310,000 clones, of which around 89% are seen a single time; around an eighth belongs to the top ten. This record belongs to a study of blood T cell repertoires in COVID-19. Trimming stripped 11 bases from V and 3 bases from J, with 13 bases between. The V gene's germline CDR1 is LNHDA and CDR2 SQIVND (reference sequence). There are 12 residues in the CDR3.

This sequence originates from a woman aged 55-69 years with acute or convalescent COVID-19. This rearrangement joins TRBV19 to TRBJ1-1; possibly TRBD1 for D (5 bases). The sample was peripheral blood. CDR3 DNA sequence: TGTGCCGTTCAGGGTCGGGACACTGAAGCTTTCTTT. It encodes CAVQGRDTEAFF. Looking up the rest from reference TRBV19 and TRBJ1-1 gives the full variable domain: DGGITQSPKYLFRKEGQNVTLSCEQNLNHDAMYWYRQDPGQGLRLIYYSQIVNDFQKGDIAEGYSVSREKKESFPLTVTSAQKNPTAFYLCAVQGRDTEAFFGQGTRLTVV.